This entry lists 27 T cell receptor beta chains sequenced from one sample in a study of Graves' ophthalmopathy and Graves' hyperthyroidism. RNA transcripts yielded amplified TCR beta CDR3 regions. First-round RT-PCR used HTBI primers; second-round multiplex PCR followed. TCRdb itself ran the multiplex PCR reads through MiXCR, one entry per CDR3 protein. The sample consists of 660,000 or so distinct CDR3 sequences, about 40% of them appearing once. Sequencing was done on a sample of peripheral blood. These receptor sequences come from an adult man with Graves' ophthalmopathy.

This clonotype was found many times. V gene TRBV10-3 combines with J gene TRBJ1-2; the D gene is possibly TRBD1 (5 bases). Trimming shortened V by 6 bases and J by 2 bases, and 22 bases separated the two germline ends. Per germline, CDR1 ENHRY and CDR2 SYGVKD. CDR3 length equals 17 residues. CDR3 nucleotides: TGTGCCATCAGCCGCGCCGGGACGGAGCTCTTGAACTATGGCTACACCTTC. It translates to CAISRAGTELLNYGYTF.

This clonotype came up many times. The chain employs TRBV4-2 and TRBJ1-2; D is unclear. Per germline, CDR1 LGHNA and CDR2 YNFKEQ. Trimming left V 1 base short and J 4 bases short, with 16 bases between. This CDR3 region has 16 residues. CDR3 sequence reads: CASSQVAEVVSYGYTF. The CDR3 DNA reads TGTGCCAGCAGCCAAGTAGCCGAGGTTGTGAGCTATGGCTACACCTTC.

The CDR3 here is CASSGTGFTGELFF. DNA for the CDR3: TGCGCCAGCAGCGGGACAGGTTTCACCGGGGAGCTGTTTTTT. V is TRBV5-1 and J is TRBJ2-2, with 8 bases aligning to TRBD1. The CDR3 extends over 14 amino acids. Losses at the gene ends were 4 bases for V and 4 bases for J; bases not matched to a gene: 3. In germline, CDR1 is SGHRS, CDR2 YFSETQ.

This clonotype was recorded at least ten times. The CDR3 loop is CASSLDPGGELFF. For the CDR3, the DNA is TGTGCCAGCAGCTTGGATCCAGGCGGGGAGCTGTTTTTT. J is TRBJ2-2 and V is TRBV5-4; D gene unclear. Per germline, CDR1 SGHNT and CDR2 YYREEE (reference sequence). This CDR3 has 13 residues. The V end was cut by 0 bases, the J end by 7 bases, with 7 bases between.

This clonotype was seen a handful of times. This may stem from a read error, because a much larger clone lies one nucleotide away. V gene TRBV29-1 combines with J gene TRBJ2-7, with 9 bases identical to TRBD1. From germline, CDR1 is SQVTM and CDR2 ANQGSEA. The CDR3 length is 14 residues. The CDR3 nucleotides read TGCAGCGCTTCCAACAGGGGGCCGAGCTACGAGCGGTACTTC. This encodes CSASNRGPSYERYF.

At least ten counts were recorded for this clonotype. DNA for the CDR3: TGTGCCAGTGGTAGCGGGGGGGCCGGGGAGACCCAGTACTTC. Amino acids: CASGSGGAGETQYF. The chain is built from TRBV19 and TRBJ2-5; 11 nucleotides line up with TRBD2. CDR3 size: 14 residues. The V gene's germline CDR1 is LNHDA and CDR2 SQIVND (reference sequence). The V segment lost 8 bases and the J segment 5 bases; nucleotides outside the gene matches: 7.

This clonotype has at least ten counts. This rearrangement joins TRBV29-1 to TRBJ2-2; 10 bases align to TRBD2. Germline values: CDR1 SQVTM, CDR2 ANQGSEA. The CDR3 is 15 residues long. Trimming removed 5 bases from V and 2 bases from J; junction bases left unmatched: 5. CDR3 nucleotide sequence: TGCAGCGTTTTGCAGCGGGAGGGTAACACCGGGGAGCTGTTTTTT. Translation: CSVLQREGNTGELFF.

Many counts were recorded for this clonotype. This chain uses TRBV2 with TRBJ1-5, with D perhaps TRBD1 (5 bases). Trimming cost V 9 bases and J 1 base, with 22 bases left between them. This CDR3 spans 17 amino acids. Germline V gives CDR1 SNHLY, CDR2 FYNNEI. CDR3 sequence reads: CASRLGLRVRSNQPQHF. The CDR3 DNA reads TGTGCCAGTAGGTTGGGGCTTCGTGTGAGGAGCAATCAGCCCCAGCATTTT.

This clonotype occurred many times. The genes are TRBV7-8 and TRBJ1-4; D remains ambiguous. This CDR3 has 15 amino acids. V was pared by 5 bases and J by 5 bases, with 15 bases between. The germline gives CDR1 SGHVS, CDR2 FQNEAQ. The CDR3 spells CASSAREWGNEKLFF. For the CDR3, the DNA is TGTGCCAGCAGCGCCCGGGAGTGGGGAAATGAAAAACTGTTTTTT.

Concerning this clonotype itself: A read error is possible here, since a much larger clone lies one base away. The rearrangement links TRBV19 to TRBJ1-5; no definite D call. This CDR3 has 12 residues. Trimming took 7 bases from V and 7 from J, leaving 11 bases between them. The V gene's germline CDR1 is LNHDA and CDR2 SQIVND (reference sequence). CDR3 bases: TGTGCCAGTAAGAGGAGGGAGCAGCCCCAGCATTTT. Its translation: CASKRREQPQHF.

In this sample, this clonotype turned up many times. This chain uses TRBV12-3 or TRBV12-4 with TRBJ1-6; D is possibly TRBD1 (5 bases). The CDR3 is 15 residues long. Trimming took off 6 bases at V and 5 bases at J, with 14 bases between the two ends. CDR3 DNA: TGTGCCAGCAGGGGACGGGACGGTAATAATTCACCCCTCCACTTT. Protein product: CASRGRDGNNSPLHF.

The V and J genes are TRBV29-1 and TRBJ2-5, with 7 bases lining up with TRBD2. The CDR3 loop spans 13 amino acids. J lost 9 bases, V lost 3 bases, and 10 bases had no gene match. Germline V gene sequence: CDR1 SQVTM, CDR2 ANQGSEA. CDR3 sequence reads: CSVEAAGEEAQYF. DNA of the CDR3: TGCAGCGTTGAGGCGGCGGGAGAGGAGGCCCAGTACTTC.

This clonotype has ten or more counts. The chain carries TRBV5-1 and TRBJ2-2; D ambiguous. The CDR3 runs to 14 residues. The V gene's germline CDR1 is SGHRS and CDR2 YFSETQ. Trimming left V 3 bases short and J 8 bases short, with 14 bases between. In DNA, the CDR3 is TGCGCCAGCAGCTCACAAGCCTATCCGGGGGAGCTGTTTTTT. Translated, it gives CASSSQAYPGELFF.

The CDR3 protein is CSVAAVAREQYF. In nucleotides, the CDR3 is TGCAGCGTTGCAGCGGTAGCGAGGGAGCAGTACTTC. The V and J genes are TRBV29-1 and TRBJ2-7; a weak D match, TRBD2 (5 bases). The germline V gene encodes CDR1 SQVTM and CDR2 ANQGSEA. The V gene lost 4 bases and the J gene lost 7 bases, with 14 bases spanning the gap. This CDR3 spans 12 amino acids.

There are a few counts of this clonotype. This chain uses TRBV2 with TRBJ2-5; 14 nucleotides align to TRBD2. CDR1 is SNHLY, CDR2 FYNNEI, per germline. V shed 4 bases, J shed 5 bases, and the junction held 0 bases outside the gene matches. This CDR3 is 14 amino acids long. The CDR3 region has the DNA TGTGCCAGCAGTGGGACTAGCGGGAGGGAGACCCAGTACTTC. It codes for CASSGTSGRETQYF.

The chain recombines TRBV4-1 with TRBJ1-2; a possible D gene is TRBD1 (5 bases). Germline values: CDR1 MGHRA, CDR2 YSYEKL. Trimming took 2 bases from V and 0 from J, leaving 13 bases between them. There are 16 residues in the CDR3. The chain's CDR3 is CASSQPRDGSNYGYTF. Here the CDR3 DNA reads TGCGCCAGCAGCCAACCCCGGGACGGCTCTAACTATGGCTACACCTTC.

Comments on this clonotype: Likely a read error: the CDR3 ends without its conserved phenylalanine or tryptophan. The chain has TRBV2 and TRBJ2-6, with D perhaps TRBD2 (6 bases). The CDR3 runs to 14 residues. CDR1 and CDR2 (germline): SNHLY, FYNNEI. Here the CDR3 reads CASNRDSGANVLTL. As DNA, the CDR3 is TGTGCCAGCAATCGGGACTCTGGGGCTAACGTCCTGACTTTG.

This clonotype was found a few times. The chain joins TRBV6-6 to TRBJ1-5; the D gene is possibly TRBD1 (5 bases). Germline V lookup: CDR1 MNHNY, CDR2 SVGAGI (reference sequence). Trimming pared 4 bases from V and 7 bases from J, leaving 8 bases between. The CDR3 consists of 12 residues. The CDR3 DNA sequence: TGTGCCAGCAGTTCCCGGGGGCAGCCCCAGCATTTT. Protein product: CASSSRGQPQHF.

The chain uses TRBV29-1 and TRBJ1-2; 8 nucleotides agree with TRBD1. The CDR3 totals 12 residues. The ends lost 7 bases at V and 8 bases at J; junction bases unmatched: 9. CDR1 is SQVTM, CDR2 ANQGSEA, per germline. DNA of the CDR3: TGCAGCGCCCAGACAGGGGTGGAAGGCTACACCTTC. It translates to CSAQTGVEGYTF.

This clonotype has just a few counts. The chain carries TRBV10-3 and TRBJ1-1, with TRBD1 identical over 9 bases. From germline, CDR1 is ENHRY and CDR2 SYGVKD. V shed 4 bases and J 0 bases; nucleotides not matched to a gene: 6. CDR3 length: 16 amino acids. The chain's CDR3 is CAISAPGQGMNTEAFF. The DNA for the CDR3 is TGTGCCATCAGTGCCCCGGGACAGGGTATGAACACTGAAGCTTTCTTT.

The genes are TRBV30 and TRBJ1-5; D perhaps matches TRBD1 (5 bases). The CDR3 loop spans 13 amino acids. The V end was cut by 4 bases, the J end by 6 bases, with 13 bases between. The germline V gene has CDR1 GTSNPN and CDR2 SVGIG (reference sequence). CDR3 sequence reads: CAWTNQGSQPQHF. CDR3 in DNA: TGTGCCTGGACAAACCAGGGATCTCAGCCCCAGCATTTT.

The table lists this clonotype with many counts. V and J are TRBV13 and TRBJ1-1; TRBD1 agrees at 7 bases. V shed 0 bases, J shed 4 bases, and the junction held 2 bases outside the gene matches. Germline-derived CDR1 and CDR2 are PRHDT and FYEKMQ (reference sequence). CDR3 length: 14 residues. Here the CDR3 DNA reads TGTGCCAGCAGCTTAGGGGGACAGAGCACTGAAGCTTTCTTT. Amino acid sequence: CASSLGGQSTEAFF.

In this sample, this clonotype turned up a few times. The chain combines TRBV5-1 with TRBJ1-4, with no clear D. Germline lookup yields CDR1 SGHRS and CDR2 YFSETQ. V lost 0 bases, J lost 7 bases, and 13 bases lay in between. CDR3 size: 15 residues. In nucleotides, the CDR3 is TGCGCCAGCAGCTTGGAGGGCAGACTCGTTGAAAAACTGTTTTTT. Protein product: CASSLEGRLVEKLFF.

This clonotype was observed many times. The chain couples TRBV5-1 to TRBJ2-7; D is unclear. The germline V and J ends were trimmed by 4 bases and 1 base, with 15 bases remaining between them. The CDR3 length is 15 residues. Germline CDR1 and CDR2: SGHRS and YFSETQ. CDR3 coding DNA: TGCGCCAGCAGCGTAGACATTTTGGCGTCCTACGAGCAGTACTTC. Translating gives CASSVDILASYEQYF.

The chain employs TRBV20-1 and TRBJ1-6, with TRBD1 as a possible D gene (6 bases). V was clipped by 6 bases and J by 0 bases, with 15 bases between them. Germline CDR1 is DFQATT and CDR2 is SNEGSKA (reference sequence). The length of the CDR3 is 16 residues. The CDR3 sequence: CSATQGTSSYNSPLHF. In DNA, the CDR3 is TGCAGTGCAACCCAGGGGACAAGCTCCTATAATTCACCCCTCCACTTT.

V usage is TRBV18 and J usage is TRBJ1-2; D is uncertain. Germline CDR1 and CDR2: KGHSH and LQKENI. The V end lost 1 base, the J end lost 6 bases, and 15 bases lay between the germline ends. This CDR3 is built from 15 residues. CDR3 nucleotides: TGTGCCAGCTCACCACGCGAGGGTTCGGTCAATGGCTACACCTTC. Translation: CASSPREGSVNGYTF.

This clonotype was seen ten or more times. The rearrangement links TRBV5-1 to TRBJ2-7; D gene ambiguous. Trimming cost V 0 bases and J 6 bases, with 7 bases left between them. The germline gives CDR1 SGHRS, CDR2 YFSETQ. The CDR3 has 12 amino acids. The CDR3 region has the DNA TGCGCCAGCAGCTTGGTGGCTTCCGAGCAGTACTTC. Protein sequence: CASSLVASEQYF.